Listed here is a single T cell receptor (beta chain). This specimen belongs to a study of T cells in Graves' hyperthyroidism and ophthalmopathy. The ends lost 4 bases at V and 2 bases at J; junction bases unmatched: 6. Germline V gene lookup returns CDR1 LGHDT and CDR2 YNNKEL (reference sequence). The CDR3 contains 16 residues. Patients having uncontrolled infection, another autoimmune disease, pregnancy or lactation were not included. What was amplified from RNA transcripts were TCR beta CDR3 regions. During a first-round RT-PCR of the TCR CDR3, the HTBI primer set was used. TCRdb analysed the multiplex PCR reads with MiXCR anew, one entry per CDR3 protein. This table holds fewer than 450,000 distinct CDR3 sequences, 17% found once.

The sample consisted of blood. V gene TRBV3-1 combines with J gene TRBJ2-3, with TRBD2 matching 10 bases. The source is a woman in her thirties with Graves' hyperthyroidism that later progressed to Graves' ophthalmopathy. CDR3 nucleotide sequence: TGTGCCAGCAGCCTTAGGACTAGCGGATTCACAGATACGCAGTATTTT. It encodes CASSLRTSGFTDTQYF.